A single sample gave rise to the 32 T cell receptor beta chains below, sequenced in a study of shared clonotypes between healthy human individuals. Data came from immunoSEQ multiplex PCR; TCRdb stores just in-frame clones and leaves some out. The table includes hundreds of thousands of clones, about three quarters detected once. Source material: memory CD4+ T cells sorted from blood. Subset specified: CD45RA-negative fraction. The receptor set was obtained from a woman between 25 and 40 years old in good health.

This chain connects TRBV30 to TRBJ2-3, with 7 bases fitting TRBD2. J was trimmed by 1 base and V by 2 bases; bases with no gene match: 9. Per germline, CDR1 GTSNPN and CDR2 SVGIG (reference sequence). The CDR3 runs to 16 residues. For the CDR3, the DNA is TGTGCCTGGAGTTTGTGGGGAGGGCCGGGCACAGATACGCAGTATTTT. It yields the protein CAWSLWGGPGTDTQYF.

This clone has a single count. V is TRBV2 and J is TRBJ2-5; D is unclear. V lost 0 bases, J lost 2 bases, and 7 bases lay in between. Germline V CDR1 and CDR2: SNHLY, FYNNEI. The CDR3 consists of 14 residues. CDR3 sequence reads: CASSEARTQETQYF. The CDR3 DNA follows: TGTGCCAGCAGTGAAGCACGAACTCAAGAGACCCAGTACTTC. The variable domain in full, with the rest retrieved from reference TRBV2 and TRBJ2-5, is EPEVTQTPSHQVTQMGQEVILRCVPISNHLYFYWYRQILGQKVEFLVSFYNNEISEKSEIFDDQFSVERPDGSNFTLKIRSTKLEDSAMYFCASSEARTQETQYFGPGTRLLVL.

V and J are TRBV28 and TRBJ1-5; D is possibly TRBD1 (5 bases). The CDR3 has 15 amino acids. The germline gives CDR1 MDHEN, CDR2 SYDVKM. The ends were cut back, 1 base at V and 3 bases at J, with 10 bases in the middle. The CDR3 is CASSLSGGNNQPQHF. The CDR3 region has the DNA TGTGCCAGCAGTTTATCTGGGGGGAACAATCAGCCCCAGCATTTT.

This chain joins TRBV11-2 and TRBJ2-2; possibly TRBD2 for D (5 bases). The CDR3 sequence is 15 residues long. Germline V gene sequence: CDR1 SGHAT, CDR2 FQNNGV. V was trimmed by 3 bases and J by 2 bases, leaving 10 bases between them. CDR3 residues: CASSFTGINTGELFF. For the CDR3, the DNA is TGTGCCAGCAGCTTTACCGGGATAAACACCGGGGAGCTGTTTTTT. Using reference TRBV11-2 and TRBJ2-2 for the parts outside the CDR3, the full variable domain is EAGVAQSPRYKIIEKRQSVAFWCNPISGHATLYWYQQILGQGPKLLIQFQNNGVVDDSQLPKDRFSAERLKGVDSTLKIQPAKLEDSAVYLCASSFTGINTGELFFGEGSRLTVL.

The V and J genes are TRBV5-1 and TRBJ2-7; D gene unclear. There are 13 residues in the CDR3. The germline V and J ends were trimmed by 0 bases and 4 bases, with 8 bases remaining between them. Germline V gene lookup returns CDR1 SGHRS and CDR2 YFSETQ. The CDR3 protein is CASSLEAAYEQYF. The CDR3 nucleotides are TGCGCCAGCAGCTTGGAGGCAGCTTACGAGCAGTACTTC.

The V call is TRBV20-1, the J call TRBJ1-4; D unclear. Between the trimmed V and J ends, which lost 2 bases and 6 bases, there was a span of 1 base. Per the germline V gene, CDR1 is DFQATT and CDR2 is SNEGSKA (reference sequence). CDR3 size: 10 residues. CDR3 sequence reads: CSARYEKLFF. The CDR3 nucleotides are TGCAGTGCTAGATATGAAAAACTGTTTTTT.

V usage is TRBV6-5 and J usage is TRBJ2-7, with D tentatively TRBD1 (5 bases). The CDR3 length is 15 residues. Trimming removed 4 bases at V and 2 bases at J, with 15 bases between. Germline V lookup: CDR1 MNHEY, CDR2 SVGAGI. The CDR3 nucleotides read TGTGCCAGCAGTTTGCAGAAAAAGGGGCCCTACGAGCAGTACTTC. The encoded protein is CASSLQKKGPYEQYF.

This clone was picked up many times. The same CDR3 is also encoded by other DNA sequences in this sample. The chain combines TRBV4-1 with TRBJ1-5; D possibly corresponds to TRBD1 (5 bases). V was clipped by 0 bases and J by 2 bases, with 11 bases between them. The length of the CDR3 is 16 residues. CDR1 is MGHRA and CDR2 is YSYEKL in the germline V gene. The CDR3, as DNA: TGCGCCAGCAGCCAAGATGGGGGTTTCGGCAATCAGCCCCAGCATTTT. This codes for CASSQDGGFGNQPQHF.

In DNA form, the CDR3 reads TGTGCCAGCAGATTAAACAGGGGCGATCGGGGCTACACCTTC. Its translation: CASRLNRGDRGYTF. J is TRBJ1-2 and V is TRBV7-2; 7 bases agree with TRBD1. V lost 6 bases and J lost 8; bases outside the gene matches: 12. The CDR3 has 14 residues. Germline loops: CDR1 SGHTA, CDR2 FQGNSA.

V gene TRBV28 combines with J gene TRBJ1-5, with 8 bases matching TRBD1. The germline V gene has CDR1 MDHEN and CDR2 SYDVKM. The CDR3 is 13 residues long. After removal of 11 bases from V and 7 bases from J, the junction contained 10 bases not matched to a gene. In DNA form, the CDR3 reads TGTGCCTCCAGGGGGCCCGGGAGACAGCCCCAGCATTTT. Its protein product is CASRGPGRQPQHF.

The chain links TRBV10-3 to TRBJ1-2; D gene uncertain. Trimming removed 0 bases at V and 2 bases at J, with 10 bases between. CDR3 length equals 15 residues. Germline lookup yields CDR1 ENHRY and CDR2 SYGVKD. The CDR3 loop is CAISESLPANYGYTF. Written as DNA, the CDR3 is TGTGCCATCAGTGAGTCGCTTCCAGCCAACTATGGCTACACCTTC.

The V gene is TRBV29-1, the J gene TRBJ2-2; 7 nucleotides match TRBD2. The CDR3 is 14 amino acids. J was trimmed by 6 bases and V by 3 bases; bases with no gene match: 7. In germline, CDR1 is SQVTM, CDR2 ANQGSEA. This chain's CDR3 is CSVERRGGPGELFF. The DNA for the CDR3 is TGCAGCGTTGAGCGACGCGGGGGACCCGGGGAGCTGTTTTTT.

On this clone: The same CDR3 can be traced to other DNA sequences in this sample. The chain joins TRBV7-7 to TRBJ2-5, with a tentative D call TRBD1 (6 bases). Trimming removed 4 bases from V and 1 base from J, with 7 bases in between. Germline V CDR1 and CDR2: SSHAT, FNYEAQ (reference sequence). The CDR3 is 13 amino acids. In DNA form, the CDR3 reads TGTGCCAGCAGCTCGGACAGCCAAGAGACCCAGTACTTC. Amino acid sequence: CASSSDSQETQYF.

This clone was recorded only once. Other nucleotide sequences from this sample produce the same CDR3. This chain connects TRBV5-1 to TRBJ1-1; 8 nucleotides agree with TRBD1. Trimming took 4 bases from V and 1 from J; bases not matched to a gene: 6. Germline CDR1 reads SGHRS; CDR2 reads YFSETQ. The CDR3 has 15 residues. This CDR3 reads CASSLTGTGNTEAFF. The CDR3 DNA follows: TGCGCCAGCAGCCTTACCGGGACAGGGAACACTGAAGCTTTCTTT.

This clone was recorded once. The CDR3 DNA sequence: TGCAGCGTTGGATTACTAGCGGGGGACTACGAGCAGTACTTC. Protein: CSVGLLAGDYEQYF. The rearrangement joins TRBV29-1 to TRBJ2-7; 11 positions agree with TRBD2. V lost 4 bases and J lost 3; bases outside the gene matches: 5. CDR1 and CDR2 from the germline V gene are SQVTM and ANQGSEA. The CDR3 is made up of 14 amino acids.

The gene calls are TRBV6-5 and TRBJ2-7; 9 bases align to TRBD1. The CDR3 is 15 amino acids. Germline loops: CDR1 MNHEY, CDR2 SVGAGI. V gave up 3 bases and J gave up 3 bases; unmatched junction bases: 6. The CDR3 loop reads CASSYTGTGRYEQYF. In DNA, the CDR3 is TGTGCCAGCAGTTATACCGGGACAGGGCGCTACGAGCAGTACTTC.

The chain carries TRBV4-2 and TRBJ1-6; unclear D gene. The V and J ends lost 0 bases and 9 bases respectively, with 9 bases between them. The length of the CDR3 is 14 residues. CDR1 and CDR2 (germline): LGHNA, YNFKEQ. Written as DNA, the CDR3 is TGTGCCAGCAGCCAAGATATTGGGGTTTCACCCCTCCACTTT. This translates into CASSQDIGVSPLHF.

The CDR3 DNA sequence: TGTGCCAGCAGCCCGCAGGGGAATGGGGGTGAAAAACTGTTTTTT. This translates into CASSPQGNGGEKLFF. The rearrangement links TRBV2 to TRBJ1-4; D is possibly TRBD1 (6 bases). V was shortened by 6 bases and J by 7 bases, with 18 bases between the two germline ends. Germline V CDR1 and CDR2: SNHLY, FYNNEI. The CDR3 runs 15 residues.

The genes are TRBV28 and TRBJ2-7; D gene ambiguous. The length of the CDR3 is 11 residues. Germline loops: CDR1 MDHEN, CDR2 SYDVKM. V shed 2 bases and J shed 5 bases, with 4 bases lying between them. The CDR3 region is CASSLKNEQYF. The CDR3 DNA reads TGTGCCAGCAGTTTAAAAAACGAGCAGTACTTC.

This clone has only a few counts. The chain couples TRBV7-3 to TRBJ2-2, with 7 bases fitting TRBD2. The J segment lost 7 bases and the V segment lost 8 bases, leaving 7 bases of the junction unmatched. The germline V gene encodes CDR1 SGHTA and CDR2 FQGTGA. The CDR3 spans 13 residues. The CDR3 DNA reads as TGTGCCAGCGGGAGGGCCGATAACGGGGAGCTGTTTTTT. Translating it yields CASGRADNGELFF. The full variable domain, with the rest looked up from reference TRBV7-3 and TRBJ2-2, is GAGVSQTPSNKVTEKGKYVELRCDPISGHTALYWYRQSLGQGPEFLIYFQGTGAADDSGLPNDRFFAVRPEGSVSTLKIQRTERGDSAVYLCASGRADNGELFFGEGSRLTVL.

This clone was observed once. J is TRBJ2-1 and V is TRBV9, with D tentatively TRBD1 (5 bases). This CDR3 spans 11 amino acids. Germline V gene data show CDR1 as SGDLS and CDR2 as YYNGEE. Trimming stripped 7 bases from V and 9 bases from J, with 11 bases between. CDR3 sequence: CASARGLEQFF. The DNA of the CDR3 is TGTGCCAGCGCAAGGGGCCTTGAGCAGTTCTTC.

The V gene is TRBV18, the J gene TRBJ1-6; 10 nucleotides agree with TRBD1. This CDR3 comprises 16 residues. V shed 8 bases and J 10 bases; nucleotides not matched to a gene: 14. In germline, CDR1 is KGHSH, CDR2 LQKENI. The CDR3: CASTTSGTGERSPLHF. CDR3 coding DNA: TGTGCCAGCACCACCTCCGGGACAGGGGAGCGATCACCCCTCCACTTT.

This clone was found many times. This chain joins TRBV28 and TRBJ2-7; a weak D match, TRBD2 (6 bases). The V gene lost 2 bases and the J gene lost 6 bases, with 17 bases spanning the gap. The CDR3 has 15 residues. Germline assignment: CDR1 MDHEN and CDR2 SYDVKM. CDR3 coding DNA: TGTGCCAGCAGTTTAGCGGGACGAACGTACGGCGAGCAGTACTTC. Protein: CASSLAGRTYGEQYF.

The chain recombines TRBV6-1 with TRBJ2-7; 8 bases map to TRBD1. This CDR3 region has 16 residues. V lost 2 bases, J lost 4 bases, and 10 bases stayed unmatched. Germline lookup yields CDR1 MNHNS and CDR2 SASEGT. CDR3 sequence (DNA): TGTGCCAGCAGTGAAAGGACAGGGCGAGCGCTTTACGAGCAGTACTTC. Its translation is CASSERTGRALYEQYF.

This clone was seen a few times. The chain combines TRBV5-8 with TRBJ2-5; D not resolved. This CDR3 has 12 amino acids. The germline V and J ends were trimmed by 4 bases and 5 bases, with 9 bases remaining between them. Germline CDR1 reads SGHTS; CDR2 reads YDEGEE. This CDR3 is CASSRPGETQYF. The CDR3, as DNA: TGTGCCAGCAGCCGGCCCGGGGAGACCCAGTACTTC. Variable domain in full (rest from reference TRBV5-8 and TRBJ2-5): EAGVTQSPTHLIKTRGQQATLRCSPISGHTSVYWYQQALGLGLQFLLWYDEGEERNRGNFPPRFSGRQFPNYSSELNVNALELEDSALYLCASSRPGETQYFGPGTRLLVL.

V is TRBV6-6 and J is TRBJ2-1; 7 bases align to TRBD1. This CDR3 is built from 14 residues. Germline assignment: CDR1 MNHNY and CDR2 SVGAGI (reference sequence). J lost 5 bases, V lost 6 bases, and 7 bases had no gene match. The CDR3 spells CASSPQGVDNEQFF. In DNA, the CDR3 is TGTGCCAGCAGCCCCCAGGGGGTTGACAATGAGCAGTTCTTC.

The rearrangement links TRBV19 to TRBJ1-5, with TRBD1 as a possible D gene (5 bases). The CDR3 is 13 amino acids. The germline V and J ends were trimmed by 3 bases and 9 bases, with 12 bases remaining between them. In germline, CDR1 is LNHDA, CDR2 SQIVND (reference sequence). The CDR3 sequence: CASSMTGPSPQHF. In DNA, the CDR3 is TGTGCCAGTAGTATGACGGGGCCCTCGCCCCAGCATTTT.

The V call is TRBV6-5, the J call TRBJ2-5, with D tentatively TRBD1 (5 bases). CDR3 length equals 14 residues. Germline loops: CDR1 MNHEY, CDR2 SVGAGI. V was shortened by 5 bases and J by 4 bases, with 14 bases between the two germline ends. CDR3 loop: CASSAARGGETQYF. In nucleotides, the CDR3 is TGTGCCAGCAGTGCGGCAAGGGGTGGAGAGACCCAGTACTTC.

The V gene is TRBV2, the J gene TRBJ2-5; D could derive from TRBD1 or TRBD2 (5 bases each). The CDR3 has 13 amino acids. Per germline, CDR1 SNHLY and CDR2 FYNNEI. The ends were cut back, 7 bases at V and 2 bases at J, with 11 bases in the middle. As DNA, the CDR3 is TGTGCCAGCACCCGGGACCAGCAAGAGACCCAGTACTTC. The encoded protein is CASTRDQQETQYF.

The rearrangement joins TRBV27 to TRBJ1-1, with D possibly matching TRBD1 (5 bases). Germline CDR1 is MNHEY and CDR2 is SMNVEV (reference sequence). V lost 4 bases to trimming and J lost 0 bases, with 18 bases between them. The CDR3 covers 17 residues. In DNA form, the CDR3 reads TGTGCCAGCAGTTCCGCCCCGGGACGGGAAATGAACACTGAAGCTTTCTTT. This gives the protein CASSSAPGREMNTEAFF.

This clone was counted between two and nine times. The CDR3 DNA is TGTGCCAGCTCACCACAGGGGAACACCGGGGAGCTGTTTTTT. Encoded protein: CASSPQGNTGELFF. The chain has TRBV18 and TRBJ2-2; D not certain. Germline V lookup: CDR1 KGHSH, CDR2 LQKENI. Trimming took off 1 base at V and 1 base at J, with 4 bases between the two ends. The CDR3 spans 14 residues.

This chain joins TRBV10-3 and TRBJ2-7; TRBD1 matches at 9 bases. The CDR3 has 14 residues. Germline CDR1 ENHRY, CDR2 SYGVKD. J lost 6 bases, V lost 2 bases, and 5 bases had no gene match. CDR3 nucleotides: TGTGCCATCAGTGAGGACAGGGGGTCGGCCGAGCAGTACTTC. As protein: CAISEDRGSAEQYF.